This section outlines one TCR beta chain sequence together with its context. One Seattle source followed patients from active infection through their disease course. There are 14 residues in the CDR3. Trimming left V 5 bases short and J 1 base short, with 8 bases between. Germline V gene sequence: CDR1 MRHNA, CDR2 SNTAGT. Original methodology: Using reference gene primer amplification, nucleated cell counts were estimated. Clones were sequenced by immunoSEQ multiplex PCR, and TCRdb holds only the in-frame ones, with some missing. Clonal size and the V and J genes are those of that table, whereas D and trimming came from the DNA. The sample shows approximately 49,000 clones, 81% of them seen only once. This record belongs to a study of blood T cell repertoires in COVID-19. Study background: The study drew acute and convalescent COVID-19 samples from the United States, Italy and Spain. Sample material is recorded as cDNA or gDNA derived from T cells, B-cell-depleted T cells, or PBMCs.

V and J are TRBV6-4 and TRBJ2-2, with D possibly TRBD1 on 6 matching bases. The sequence derives from a woman at least 80 years old with COVID-19, enrolled during active disease. Specimen: peripheral blood. The CDR3 loop reads CASSLQGNTGELFF. Here the CDR3 DNA reads TGTGCCAGCAGTTTACAGGGGAACACCGGGGAGCTGTTTTTT.